This entry features one T cell receptor (beta chain) sequence. The CDR3 sequence is 16 residues long. The germline V gene encodes CDR1 SGHTA and CDR2 FQGNSA. V lost 3 bases, J lost 4 bases, and 6 bases stayed unmatched. The entry originates in a study of blood T cell repertoires in COVID-19. A PCR-confirmed or clinician-diagnosed COVID-19 case had contacted exposed participants within 2 weeks of entry. In the original analysis: For nucleated cells, counts were estimated from reference gene primer amplification. TCRdb keeps only in-frame clones here, not all; method: immunoSEQ multiplex PCR. Clonal size and the V and J genes are those of that table, whereas D and trimming came from the DNA. The table records approximately 220,000 clones, about four fifths of them present only once.

The chain links TRBV7-2 to TRBJ2-2; 9 positions agree with TRBD1. This TCR was recovered from a woman between 50 and 59 years old who had been exposed to COVID-19. The source material was PBMCs or T cells enriched from blood (not recorded which). As DNA, the CDR3 is TGTGCCAGCAGCTTCACAGGGGGCTTGAGCACCGGGGAGCTGTTTTTT. Its protein is CASSFTGGLSTGELFF.